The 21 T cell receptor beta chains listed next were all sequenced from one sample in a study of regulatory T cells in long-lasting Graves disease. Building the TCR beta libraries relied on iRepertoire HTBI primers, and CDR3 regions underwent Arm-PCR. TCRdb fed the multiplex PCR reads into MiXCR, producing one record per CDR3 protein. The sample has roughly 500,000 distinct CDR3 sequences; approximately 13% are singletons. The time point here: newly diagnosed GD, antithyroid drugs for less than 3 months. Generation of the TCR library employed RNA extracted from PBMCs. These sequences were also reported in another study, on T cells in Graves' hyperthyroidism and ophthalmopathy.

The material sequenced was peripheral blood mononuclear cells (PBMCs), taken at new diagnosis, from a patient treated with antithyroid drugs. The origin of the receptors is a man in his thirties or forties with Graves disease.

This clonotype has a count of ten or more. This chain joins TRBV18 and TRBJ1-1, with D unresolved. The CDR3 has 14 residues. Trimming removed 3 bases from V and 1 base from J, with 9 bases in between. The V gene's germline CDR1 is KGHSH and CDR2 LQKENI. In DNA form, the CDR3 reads TGTGCCAGCTCACCGGGTCGGGGGAACACTGAAGCTTTCTTT. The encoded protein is CASSPGRGNTEAFF.

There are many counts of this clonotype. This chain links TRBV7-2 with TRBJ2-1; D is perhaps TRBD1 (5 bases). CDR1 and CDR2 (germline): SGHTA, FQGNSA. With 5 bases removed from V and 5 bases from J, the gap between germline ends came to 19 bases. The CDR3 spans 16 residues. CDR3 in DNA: TGTGCCAGCAGCCAGCAGTCAGGGTGGGTCAACAATGAGCAGTTCTTC. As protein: CASSQQSGWVNNEQFF.

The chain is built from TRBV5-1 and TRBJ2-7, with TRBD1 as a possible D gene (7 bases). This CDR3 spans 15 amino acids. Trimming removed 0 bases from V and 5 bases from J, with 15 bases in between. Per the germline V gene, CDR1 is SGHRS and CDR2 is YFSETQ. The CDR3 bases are TGCGCCAGCAGCTTGGAGGCAGGGGGACTGGACGAGCAGTACTTC. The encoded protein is CASSLEAGGLDEQYF.

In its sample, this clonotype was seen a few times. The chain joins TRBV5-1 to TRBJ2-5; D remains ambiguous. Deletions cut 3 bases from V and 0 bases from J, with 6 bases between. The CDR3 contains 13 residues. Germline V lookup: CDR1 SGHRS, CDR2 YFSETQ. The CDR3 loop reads CASSSPNQETQYF. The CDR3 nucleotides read TGCGCCAGCAGCTCGCCCAACCAAGAGACCCAGTACTTC.

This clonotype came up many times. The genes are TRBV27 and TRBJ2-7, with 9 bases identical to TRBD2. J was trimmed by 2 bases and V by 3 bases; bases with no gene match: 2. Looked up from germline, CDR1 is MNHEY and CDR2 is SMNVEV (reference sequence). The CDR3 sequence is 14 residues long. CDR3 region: CASSFLAGPYEQYF. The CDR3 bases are TGTGCCAGCAGTTTTCTAGCGGGGCCCTACGAGCAGTACTTC.

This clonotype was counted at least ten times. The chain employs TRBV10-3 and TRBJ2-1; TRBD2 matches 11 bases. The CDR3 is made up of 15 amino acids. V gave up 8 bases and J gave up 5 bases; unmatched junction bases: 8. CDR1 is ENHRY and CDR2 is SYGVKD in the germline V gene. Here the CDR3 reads CAIGRPGLADNEQFF. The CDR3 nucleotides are TGTGCCATCGGACGACCGGGACTAGCGGACAATGAGCAGTTCTTC.

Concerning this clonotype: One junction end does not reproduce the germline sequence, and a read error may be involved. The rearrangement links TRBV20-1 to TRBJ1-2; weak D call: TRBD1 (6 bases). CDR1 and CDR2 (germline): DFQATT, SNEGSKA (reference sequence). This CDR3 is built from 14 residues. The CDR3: CNASGGHLNYGYTF. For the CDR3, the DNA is TGCAATGCTAGCGGGGGACACCTTAACTATGGCTACACCTTC.

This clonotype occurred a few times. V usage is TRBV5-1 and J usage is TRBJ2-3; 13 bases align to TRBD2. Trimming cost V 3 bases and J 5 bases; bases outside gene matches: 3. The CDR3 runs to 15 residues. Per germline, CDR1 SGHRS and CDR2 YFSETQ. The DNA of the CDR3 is TGCGCCAGCAGCTGGACTAGCGGGAGAGGAGATACGCAGTATTTT. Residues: CASSWTSGRGDTQYF.

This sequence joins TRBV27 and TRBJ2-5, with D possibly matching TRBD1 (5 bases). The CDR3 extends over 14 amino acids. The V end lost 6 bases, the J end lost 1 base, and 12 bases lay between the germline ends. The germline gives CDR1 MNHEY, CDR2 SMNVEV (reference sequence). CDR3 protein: CASSRYDSQETQYF. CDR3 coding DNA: TGTGCCAGCAGCCGCTACGACAGCCAAGAGACCCAGTACTTC.

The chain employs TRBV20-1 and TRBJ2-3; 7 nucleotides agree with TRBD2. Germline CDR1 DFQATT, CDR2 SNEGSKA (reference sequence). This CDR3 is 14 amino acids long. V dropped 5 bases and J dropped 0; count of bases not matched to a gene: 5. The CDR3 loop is CSAWDYQSTDTQYF. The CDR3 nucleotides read TGCAGTGCTTGGGACTACCAGAGCACAGATACGCAGTATTTT.

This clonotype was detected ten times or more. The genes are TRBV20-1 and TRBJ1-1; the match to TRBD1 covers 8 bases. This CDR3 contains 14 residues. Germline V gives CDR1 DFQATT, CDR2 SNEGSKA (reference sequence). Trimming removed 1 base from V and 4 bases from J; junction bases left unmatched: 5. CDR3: CSARGGQGGTEAFF. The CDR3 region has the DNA TGCAGTGCTAGAGGCGGACAGGGAGGCACTGAAGCTTTCTTT.

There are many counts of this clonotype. The CDR3 spells CANTERVAGVRGTLDSNQPQHF. CDR3 in DNA: TGTGCCAACACGGAAAGGGTCGCGGGAGTACGTGGCACCCTCGATAGCAATCAGCCCCAGCATTTT. The V gene is TRBV25-1, the J gene TRBJ1-5, with D uncertain. The CDR3 runs to 22 residues. Per germline, CDR1 MGHDK and CDR2 SYGVNS. V was trimmed by 10 bases and J by 0 bases, leaving 37 bases between them.

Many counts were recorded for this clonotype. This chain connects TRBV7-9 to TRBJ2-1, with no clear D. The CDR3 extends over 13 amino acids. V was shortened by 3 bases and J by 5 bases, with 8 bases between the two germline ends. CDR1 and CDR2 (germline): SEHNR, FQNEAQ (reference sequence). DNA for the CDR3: TGTGCCAGCAGCTTTGGACCGAACAATGAGCAGTTCTTC. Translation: CASSFGPNNEQFF. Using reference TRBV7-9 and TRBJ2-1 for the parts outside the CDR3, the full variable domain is DTGVSQNPRHKITKRGQNVTFRCDPISEHNRLYWYRQTLGQGPEFLTYFQNEAQLEKSRLLSDRFSAERPKGSFSTLEIQRTEQGDSAMYLCASSFGPNNEQFFGPGTRLTVL.

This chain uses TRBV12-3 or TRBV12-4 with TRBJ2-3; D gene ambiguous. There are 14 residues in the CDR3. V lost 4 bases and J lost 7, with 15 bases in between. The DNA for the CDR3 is TGTGCCAGCAGTTATGACCGCTCCGAGAATACGCAGTATTTT. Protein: CASSYDRSENTQYF.

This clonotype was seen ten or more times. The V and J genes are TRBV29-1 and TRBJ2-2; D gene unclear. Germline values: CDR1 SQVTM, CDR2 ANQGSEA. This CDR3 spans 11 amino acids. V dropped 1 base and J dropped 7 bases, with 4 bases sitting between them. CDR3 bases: TGCAGCGTTGAAGGATTCGGGGAGCTGTTTTTT. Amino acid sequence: CSVEGFGELFF.

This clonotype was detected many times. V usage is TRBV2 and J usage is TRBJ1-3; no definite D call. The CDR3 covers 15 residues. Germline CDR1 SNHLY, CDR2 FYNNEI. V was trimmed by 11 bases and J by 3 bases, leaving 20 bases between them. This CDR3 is CAVSKEAGYGNTIYF. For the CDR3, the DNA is TGTGCCGTCTCGAAAGAGGCGGGCTATGGAAACACCATATATTTT.

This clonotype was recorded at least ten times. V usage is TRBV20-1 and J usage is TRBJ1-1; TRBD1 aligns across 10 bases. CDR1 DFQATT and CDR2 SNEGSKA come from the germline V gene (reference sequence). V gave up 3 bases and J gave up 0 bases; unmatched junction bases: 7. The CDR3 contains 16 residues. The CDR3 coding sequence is TGCAGTGCTAGCTCCGGGACAGGGGATTTGAACACTGAAGCTTTCTTT. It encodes CSASSGTGDLNTEAFF.

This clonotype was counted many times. The CDR3 DNA follows: TGTGCCAGCTCGGAGCAGGGGCCGAACACTGAAGCTTTCTTT. Translated: CASSEQGPNTEAFF. The V gene is TRBV18, the J gene TRBJ1-1; D perhaps matches TRBD1 (6 bases). The CDR3 extends over 14 amino acids. Germline CDR1 and CDR2: KGHSH and LQKENI. V lost 6 bases and J 1 base, leaving 12 bases between the germline ends.

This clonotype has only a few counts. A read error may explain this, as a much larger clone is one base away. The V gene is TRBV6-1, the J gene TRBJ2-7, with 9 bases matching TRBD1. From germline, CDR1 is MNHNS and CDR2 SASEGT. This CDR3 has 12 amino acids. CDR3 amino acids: CAGSGQGFEQYF. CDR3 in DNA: TGTGCCGGCAGTGGACAGGGGTTTGAGCAGTACTTC.

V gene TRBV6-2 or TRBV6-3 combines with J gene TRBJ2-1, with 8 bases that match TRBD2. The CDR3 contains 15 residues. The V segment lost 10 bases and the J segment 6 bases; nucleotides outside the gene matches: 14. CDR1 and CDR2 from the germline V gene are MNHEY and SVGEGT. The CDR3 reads CATAFTTSAGNEQFF. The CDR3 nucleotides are TGTGCCACAGCGTTTACGACTAGCGCCGGCAATGAGCAGTTCTTC.

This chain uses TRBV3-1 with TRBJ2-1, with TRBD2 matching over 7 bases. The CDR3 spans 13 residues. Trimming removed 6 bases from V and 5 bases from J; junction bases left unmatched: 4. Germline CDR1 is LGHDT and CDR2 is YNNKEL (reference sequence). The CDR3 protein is CASSRSGDNEQFF. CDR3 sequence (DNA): TGTGCCAGCAGTCGCAGCGGGGACAATGAGCAGTTCTTC.